Following are 7 T cell receptor beta chains from one sample sequenced in a study of blood T cell repertoires in COVID-19. TCRdb's copy holds only in-frame clones and misses some; the assay was immunoSEQ multiplex PCR. The data contain about 240,000 clones, about four fifths of them singletons. Material: peripheral blood. Receptors were obtained from a woman of 80 years or more with acute or convalescent COVID-19.

The V call is TRBV9, the J call TRBJ2-1, with TRBD2 matching 8 bases. V lost 1 base, J lost 4 bases, and 4 bases stayed unmatched. The CDR3 is 15 residues long. From germline, CDR1 is SGDLS and CDR2 YYNGEE. CDR3 sequence: CASSVSAGGYNEQFF. The DNA for the CDR3 is TGTGCCAGCAGCGTATCCGCGGGGGGTTACAATGAGCAGTTCTTC.

CDR3 amino acids: CASSEQGYQPQHF. The CDR3 DNA is TGTGCCAGCAGTGAGCAGGGATATCAGCCCCAGCATTTT. This chain links TRBV6-1 with TRBJ1-5; D may be TRBD1 (5 bases). Trimming took 3 bases from V and 5 from J, leaving 8 bases between them. CDR1 is MNHNS and CDR2 is SASEGT in the germline V gene. This CDR3 is built from 13 residues.

J is TRBJ1-2 and V is TRBV3-1 (or the pseudogene TRBV3-2), with 12 bases fitting TRBD1. J was trimmed by 6 bases and V by 4 bases; bases with no gene match: 6. The CDR3 spans 15 residues. Germline CDR1 is LGHDT and CDR2 is YNNKEL (reference sequence). The DNA for the CDR3 is TGTGCCAGCAGCCTCTCCCGGGACAGGGGGCATGGCTACACCTTC. Residues: CASSLSRDRGHGYTF.

The V gene is TRBV19, the J gene TRBJ2-3; 11 positions match TRBD2. This CDR3 region has 17 residues. Trimming at V came to 5 bases and at J to 3 bases, leaving 10 bases not matched to a gene. Per germline, CDR1 LNHDA and CDR2 SQIVND (reference sequence). The CDR3 region is CASSPTGLAAVTDTQYF. In DNA form, the CDR3 reads TGTGCCAGTAGTCCAACGGGACTAGCGGCCGTTACAGATACGCAGTATTTT.

This clone was counted a single time. The chain is built from TRBV27 and TRBJ1-4; D not certain. The V end was cut by 8 bases, the J end by 7 bases, with 14 bases between. The CDR3 runs 13 residues. The V gene's germline CDR1 is MNHEY and CDR2 SMNVEV (reference sequence). This CDR3 is CASRPGGIEKLFF. CDR3 nucleotides: TGTGCCAGCCGCCCCGGAGGAATTGAAAAACTGTTTTTT.

The V gene is TRBV6-5, the J gene TRBJ2-3; maybe TRBD1 (6 bases). The V end lost 2 bases, the J end lost 4 bases, and 16 bases lay between the germline ends. The CDR3 has 16 amino acids. Germline CDR1 reads MNHEY; CDR2 reads SVGAGI. In DNA, the CDR3 is TGTGCCAGCAGTTACCCAACGGGCAGGGGTGCAGATACGCAGTATTTT. Translating gives CASSYPTGRGADTQYF.

The V and J genes are TRBV11-2 and TRBJ2-1; 8 nucleotides agree with TRBD1. CDR1 and CDR2 (germline): SGHAT, FQNNGV. CDR3 length: 14 amino acids. V was pared by 5 bases and J by 5 bases, with 5 bases of the junction left unmatched. In DNA, the CDR3 is TGTGCCAGCAGCCCGGACAGGGTTGACAATGAGCAGTTCTTC. Its protein product is CASSPDRVDNEQFF.